A single sample is the source of the 26 T cell receptor beta chains below, sequenced in a study of T cell responses to AZD1222 COVID-19 vaccine. The assay was immunoSEQ multiplex PCR, and TCRdb's table has in-frame clones only and misses some. This sample carries tens of thousands of clones, about 89% of them seen once, and the ten largest clones take about 5%. The sequences come from peripheral blood, collected 28 days after the second AZD1222 dose. Every receptor here comes from an adult who received the AZD1222 COVID-19 vaccine.

The chain uses TRBV7-9 and TRBJ2-7; unclear D gene. Germline CDR1 is SEHNR and CDR2 is FQNEAQ (reference sequence). The CDR3 is 13 amino acids. V was shortened by 4 bases and J by 3 bases, with 10 bases between the two germline ends. CDR3 coding DNA: TGTGCCAGCAGCTCCCCTCTGGGCTACGAGCAGTACTTC. This codes for CASSSPLGYEQYF.

The rearrangement uses TRBV4-2 and TRBJ2-7; 7 positions match TRBD1. The CDR3 runs 15 residues. The germline V gene encodes CDR1 LGHNA and CDR2 YNFKEQ. V dropped 5 bases and J dropped 4; count of bases not matched to a gene: 11. The CDR3 bases are TGTGCCAGCAGCTCCACAGGGGATCTCCAGTACGAGCAGTACTTC. Translation: CASSSTGDLQYEQYF.

The rearrangement joins TRBV7-2 to TRBJ1-3; no clear D gene. The germline V gene encodes CDR1 SGHTA and CDR2 FQGNSA. The CDR3 extends over 12 amino acids. V lost 5 bases to trimming and J lost 3 bases, with 5 bases between them. CDR3 residues: CASSLVGNTIYF. The DNA of the CDR3 is TGTGCCAGCAGCCTCGTTGGAAACACCATATATTTT.

This chain uses TRBV12-3 or TRBV12-4 with TRBJ1-1, with D unresolved. The V gene lost 2 bases and the J gene lost 9 bases, with 10 bases spanning the gap. This CDR3 has 12 residues. The CDR3 sequence: CASSLSVSKAFF. The CDR3 nucleotides read TGTGCCAGCAGTTTATCGGTGAGCAAAGCTTTCTTT.

CDR3 amino acids: CASRGGLYTDTQYF. The CDR3, as DNA: TGTGCCAGCAGGGGCGGGCTCTACACAGATACGCAGTATTTT. The rearrangement links TRBV6-5 to TRBJ2-3; tentative D call: TRBD2 (5 bases). The V gene's germline CDR1 is MNHEY and CDR2 SVGAGI. Trimming shortened V by 6 bases and J by 2 bases, and 12 bases separated the two germline ends. This CDR3 region has 14 residues.

The V gene is TRBV6-5, the J gene TRBJ1-5; 7 bases match TRBD1. Germline lookup yields CDR1 MNHEY and CDR2 SVGAGI. The CDR3 has 13 amino acids. Unmatched junction bases numbered 2, after V lost 6 bases and J lost 3 bases. The DNA for the CDR3 is TGTGCCAGCAGACAGGGGATCAATCAGCCCCAGCATTTT. Translation gives CASRQGINQPQHF.

V gene TRBV6-5 combines with J gene TRBJ2-1; unclear D gene. Germline CDR1 and CDR2: MNHEY and SVGAGI. The V end lost 2 bases, the J end lost 2 bases, and 7 bases lay between the germline ends. CDR3 length: 14 amino acids. The CDR3 loop reads CASSYTRPYNEQFF. CDR3 nucleotides: TGTGCCAGCAGTTACACCAGGCCCTACAATGAGCAGTTCTTC.

The rearrangement links TRBV19 to TRBJ2-3, with D hard to call. V lost 2 bases and J lost 1, with 4 bases in between. The CDR3 consists of 13 residues. The germline V gene has CDR1 LNHDA and CDR2 SQIVND (reference sequence). The DNA of the CDR3 is TGTGCCAGTAGTATAATGGGCACAGATACGCAGTATTTT. Amino acid sequence: CASSIMGTDTQYF. Supplemented by reference TRBV19 and TRBJ2-3, the full variable domain reads DGGITQSPKYLFRKEGQNVTLSCEQNLNHDAMYWYRQDPGQGLRLIYYSQIVNDFQKGDIAEGYSVSREKKESFPLTVTSAQKNPTAFYLCASSIMGTDTQYFGPGTRLTVL.

The chain recombines TRBV5-4 with TRBJ1-2, with a tentative D call TRBD1 (6 bases). Germline CDR1 reads SGHNT; CDR2 reads YYREEE (reference sequence). Trimming left V 3 bases short and J 5 bases short, with 14 bases between. The CDR3 length is 14 residues. The CDR3 nucleotides read TGTGCCAGCAGCTCCGGCGGGGGCCGATATGGCTACACCTTC. It is translated as CASSSGGGRYGYTF.

This clone turned up a few times. This rearrangement joins TRBV30 to TRBJ1-2; D is uncertain. This CDR3 contains 12 residues. V shed 0 bases and J shed 4 bases, with 6 bases lying between them. Germline V gene lookup returns CDR1 GTSNPN and CDR2 SVGIG (reference sequence). DNA for the CDR3: TGTGCCTGGAGTGTATCGGTCTATGGCTACACCTTC. It specifies CAWSVSVYGYTF.

The chain combines TRBV7-3 with TRBJ1-2, with 8 bases fitting TRBD1. This CDR3 region has 13 residues. Germline V gives CDR1 SGHTA, CDR2 FQGTGA. With 5 bases clipped from V and 8 bases from J, the junction kept 7 bases outside the gene matches. In DNA form, the CDR3 reads TGTGCCAGCAGCCCCCATGGACAGGGAGGCTACACCTTC. Residues: CASSPHGQGGYTF.

The CDR3 sequence: CASSSQGGDGYTF. DNA for the CDR3: TGTGCCAGCTCATCCCAGGGAGGAGATGGCTACACCTTC. The J gene is TRBJ1-2, the V gene TRBV18, with D tentatively TRBD1 (5 bases). The CDR3 is 13 residues long. The germline CDR1 and CDR2 sequences are KGHSH and LQKENI. Trimming took 5 bases from V and 6 from J, leaving 13 bases between them.

This clone was detected once. This chain uses TRBV3-1 (or the pseudogene TRBV3-2) with TRBJ2-5; TRBD2 matches 13 bases. This CDR3 comprises 15 residues. From germline, CDR1 is LGHDT and CDR2 YNNKEL (reference sequence). The V gene end was trimmed by 3 bases and the J gene end by 7 bases; junction bases not matched to a gene: 5. In DNA, the CDR3 is TGTGCCAGCAGCCAGGGACTAGCGGGATTCGGGACCCAGTACTTC. Encoded protein: CASSQGLAGFGTQYF.

This clone was seen once. J is TRBJ2-3 and V is TRBV5-1, with 10 positions matching TRBD2. Germline CDR1 SGHRS, CDR2 YFSETQ. CDR3 length: 15 amino acids. V dropped 1 base and J dropped 1; count of bases not matched to a gene: 0. The DNA for the CDR3 is TGCGCCAGCAGCTTGACTAGCGGGGGCACAGATACGCAGTATTTT. Amino acid sequence: CASSLTSGGTDTQYF.

The V gene is TRBV2, the J gene TRBJ2-1; 13 nucleotides line up with TRBD2. The length of the CDR3 is 15 residues. Germline assignment: CDR1 SNHLY and CDR2 FYNNEI. V shed 10 bases, J shed 5 bases, and the junction held 8 bases outside the gene matches. The CDR3 sequence is CATHWGLAGHNEQFF. The CDR3 nucleotides are TGTGCCACCCACTGGGGACTAGCGGGGCACAATGAGCAGTTCTTC.

In its sample, this clone was seen once. CDR3 DNA: TGTGCCAGCAGTGACAGGTTGGGTGGCTACACCTTC. This sequence encodes CASSDRLGGYTF. The chain carries TRBV6-1 and TRBJ1-2, with D unclear. In germline, CDR1 is MNHNS, CDR2 SASEGT. V was cut by 3 bases and J by 7 bases, with 9 bases left in between. The CDR3 is 12 amino acids.

This chain links TRBV27 with TRBJ1-1, with 8 bases matching TRBD1. V lost 3 bases to trimming and J lost 8 bases; unmatched junction nucleotides: 2. The germline V gene encodes CDR1 MNHEY and CDR2 SMNVEV (reference sequence). The CDR3 spans 12 residues. In DNA form, the CDR3 reads TGTGCCAGCAGTTTCAGGGGGCAGGAAGCTTTCTTT. It encodes CASSFRGQEAFF.

This clone was counted once. V usage is TRBV5-1 and J usage is TRBJ1-1, with D unclear. CDR1 and CDR2 from the germline V gene are SGHRS and YFSETQ. The CDR3 length is 11 residues. The V gene lost 5 bases and the J gene lost 3 bases, with 5 bases spanning the gap. The DNA for the CDR3 is TGCGCCAGCAGAGCGGACACTGAAGCTTTCTTT. This sequence encodes CASRADTEAFF.

This clone showed up just once. The chain links TRBV19 to TRBJ1-2; D remains unclear. CDR3 length: 13 residues. Germline values: CDR1 LNHDA, CDR2 SQIVND (reference sequence). V lost 5 bases, J lost 4 bases, and 11 bases lay in between. The CDR3 nucleotides are TGTGCCAGTAGTGGTAGCGGGGTCTATGGCTACACCTTC. Translated: CASSGSGVYGYTF.

The DNA of the CDR3 is TGTGCCAGCAAGTTATGGGTTTCTGATTCACCCCTCCACTTT. It specifies CASKLWVSDSPLHF. This chain joins TRBV27 and TRBJ1-6; D is unresolved. V was shortened by 7 bases and J by 8 bases, with 15 bases between the two germline ends. This CDR3 is built from 14 residues. Germline CDR1 MNHEY, CDR2 SMNVEV (reference sequence).

The V gene is TRBV6-5, the J gene TRBJ2-4; D unclear. CDR1 and CDR2 (germline): MNHEY, SVGAGI. V gave up 7 bases and J gave up 3 bases, with 10 bases separating them. The CDR3 length is 13 residues. The CDR3 DNA is TGTGCCAGCAAGGGTGTTGGCAAAAACATTCAGTACTTC. This translates into CASKGVGKNIQYF.

The table lists this clone with a few counts. The rearrangement links TRBV11-1 to TRBJ1-1; D gene ambiguous. The CDR3 runs to 15 residues. The germline V and J ends were trimmed by 1 base and 7 bases, with 16 bases remaining between them. CDR1 and CDR2 from the germline V gene are SGHAT and FQDESV (reference sequence). The CDR3 loop reads CASSLGGTVPYEAFF. CDR3 nucleotide sequence: TGTGCCAGCAGCTTAGGTGGTACGGTTCCCTATGAAGCTTTCTTT.

This sequence joins TRBV30 and TRBJ1-3; D uncertain. Germline CDR1 GTSNPN, CDR2 SVGIG (reference sequence). This CDR3 spans 17 amino acids. Trimming pared 0 bases from V and 5 bases from J, leaving 20 bases between. CDR3 DNA: TGTGCCTGGAGTGTTCAATTACCCCGGAAAGGGCGAAACACCATATATTTT. Amino acids: CAWSVQLPRKGRNTIYF.

The V gene is TRBV15, the J gene TRBJ1-2; 9 nucleotides match TRBD1. CDR1 and CDR2 (germline): LNHNV, YYDKDF (reference sequence). V dropped 2 bases and J dropped 5; count of bases not matched to a gene: 6. CDR3 length: 15 residues. The CDR3 loop is CATSRSGQGHYGYTF. The CDR3 DNA reads TGTGCCACCAGCAGATCGGGACAGGGACATTATGGCTACACCTTC.

This clone has just a few counts. The chain uses TRBV5-6 and TRBJ1-2; 9 bases map to TRBD1. The trim removed 1 base at V and 2 bases at J, leaving 3 bases unmatched. Germline CDR1 is SGHDT and CDR2 is YYEEEE. The CDR3 length is 15 residues. CDR3 sequence: CASSLYRGRNYGYTF. CDR3 DNA sequence: TGTGCCAGCAGCTTGTACAGGGGGCGCAACTATGGCTACACCTTC.

CDR3 residues: CASSPPGGARVYEQYF. CDR3 sequence (DNA): TGCGCCAGCAGCCCCCCCGGAGGGGCGAGGGTGTACGAGCAGTACTTC. The chain couples TRBV5-1 to TRBJ2-7; D is possibly TRBD2 (6 bases). This CDR3 spans 16 amino acids. Germline CDR1 is SGHRS and CDR2 is YFSETQ. V lost 4 bases, J lost 4 bases, and 21 bases lay in between.